The 11 T cell receptor beta chains in this list originate from one sample, sequenced in a study of T cell changes during pregnancy in multiple sclerosis. Here immunoSEQ multiplex PCR was the method, and the copy in TCRdb shows in-frame clones only, minus some. The table shows just under 45,000 clones, with 80% to 95% occurring only once. Sequenced here: CD4+ T cells from peripheral blood mononuclear cells, sampled in the first trimester of pregnancy. All receptors derive from a female donor with multiple sclerosis, enrolled in a pregnancy study.

The chain recombines TRBV28 with TRBJ1-5; a possible D gene is TRBD1 (5 bases). The ends were cut back, 2 bases at V and 3 bases at J, with 14 bases in the middle. Germline-derived CDR1 and CDR2 are MDHEN and SYDVKM. CDR3 size: 16 residues. This CDR3 is CASSLIWAGINQPQHF. CDR3 coding DNA: TGTGCCAGCAGTTTAATCTGGGCAGGGATCAATCAGCCCCAGCATTTT.

The chain is built from TRBV11-3 and TRBJ2-7; TRBD2 agrees at 9 bases. Germline V gene lookup returns CDR1 SGHNT and CDR2 YENEEA. V dropped 3 bases and J dropped 2; count of bases not matched to a gene: 5. The CDR3 runs 15 residues. The CDR3 region has the DNA TGTGCCAGCAGCTTGGGAGCGGGAGGCGCCTACGAGCAGTACTTC. Translated, it gives CASSLGAGGAYEQYF.

The chain couples TRBV7-2 to TRBJ2-7, with D tentatively TRBD2 (6 bases). The germline gives CDR1 SGHTA, CDR2 FQGNSA. CDR3 length equals 15 residues. V lost 6 bases and J lost 0, with 15 bases in between. CDR3 in DNA: TGTGCCAGCAGGTTCCTAGCGTACGACTCCTACGAGCAGTACTTC. This encodes CASRFLAYDSYEQYF.

The chain combines TRBV18 with TRBJ1-1, with 8 bases matching TRBD1. The trim removed 0 bases at V and 1 base at J, leaving 7 bases unmatched. The CDR3 sequence is 17 residues long. In germline, CDR1 is KGHSH, CDR2 LQKENI. As DNA, the CDR3 is TGTGCCAGCTCACCACCTCGGGACAGGCCAAGGAACACTGAAGCTTTCTTT. Its protein product is CASSPPRDRPRNTEAFF.

V usage is TRBV19 and J usage is TRBJ2-3, with D tentatively TRBD2 (6 bases). The CDR3 sequence is 13 residues long. The V end was cut by 9 bases, the J end by 6 bases, with 16 bases between. Germline values: CDR1 LNHDA, CDR2 SQIVND (reference sequence). DNA of the CDR3: TGTGCCAGCGGGACCTCGGGGGTGGATACGCAGTATTTT. This translates into CASGTSGVDTQYF.

The chain has TRBV11-2 and TRBJ2-7; D may be TRBD1 (5 bases). This CDR3 spans 14 amino acids. Germline V gene sequence: CDR1 SGHAT, CDR2 FQNNGV. Trimming took off 0 bases at V and 10 bases at J, with 16 bases between the two ends. The CDR3 loop reads CASSLEDKVAEQYF. The CDR3 DNA sequence: TGTGCCAGCAGCTTAGAGGACAAGGTGGCGGAACAGTACTTC. Full variable domain (remainder filled in from reference TRBV11-2 and TRBJ2-7): EAGVAQSPRYKIIEKRQSVAFWCNPISGHATLYWYQQILGQGPKLLIQFQNNGVVDDSQLPKDRFSAERLKGVDSTLKIQPAKLEDSAVYLCASSLEDKVAEQYFGPGTRLTVT.

The chain links TRBV19 to TRBJ1-4, with D hard to call. The CDR3 spans 13 residues. The V gene lost 8 bases and the J gene lost 4 bases, with 11 bases spanning the gap. Germline CDR1 is LNHDA and CDR2 is SQIVND (reference sequence). In nucleotides, the CDR3 is TGTGCCAGTGAACCCCGGGATAATGAAAAACTGTTTTTT. This gives the protein CASEPRDNEKLFF. Drawing the rest from reference TRBV19 and TRBJ1-4, the complete variable domain is DGGITQSPKYLFRKEGQNVTLSCEQNLNHDAMYWYRQDPGQGLRLIYYSQIVNDFQKGDIAEGYSVSREKKESFPLTVTSAQKNPTAFYLCASEPRDNEKLFFGSGTQLSVL.

The chain links TRBV5-1 to TRBJ2-5; D is undetermined. CDR3 length equals 12 residues. CDR1 and CDR2 (germline): SGHRS, YFSETQ. V lost 6 bases and J 5 bases, leaving 11 bases between the germline ends. This chain's CDR3 is CASNSPRETQYF. DNA of the CDR3: TGCGCCAGCAACAGCCCCCGTGAGACCCAGTACTTC.

In its sample, this clone was seen once. The chain carries TRBV18 and TRBJ2-1, with TRBD1 as a possible D gene (5 bases). V dropped 4 bases and J dropped 4 bases, with 11 bases sitting between them. Germline lookup yields CDR1 KGHSH and CDR2 LQKENI. The CDR3 covers 14 residues. CDR3 residues: CASSRQGQYNEQFF. Written as DNA, the CDR3 is TGTGCCAGCTCACGCCAGGGCCAATACAATGAGCAGTTCTTC.

The genes are TRBV14 and TRBJ2-7, with a tentative D call TRBD1 (6 bases). Germline V gene sequence: CDR1 SGHDN, CDR2 FVKESK. V lost 2 bases and J lost 1, with 18 bases in between. This CDR3 has 17 amino acids. CDR3: CASSQMGASGRSYEQYF. The CDR3 DNA reads as TGTGCCAGCAGCCAAATGGGGGCGTCAGGCCGATCCTACGAGCAGTACTTC. The full variable domain, its missing parts supplied by reference TRBV14 and TRBJ2-7, is EAGVTQFPSHSVIEKGQTVTLRCDPISGHDNLYWYRRVMGKEIKFLLHFVKESKQDESGMPNNRFLAERTGGTYSTLKVQPAELEDSGVYFCASSQMGASGRSYEQYFGPGTRLTVT.

The chain combines TRBV11-2 with TRBJ2-5, with D perhaps matching TRBD1 (6 bases). The CDR3 is 14 residues long. V dropped 5 bases and J dropped 2 bases, with 12 bases sitting between them. Germline assignment: CDR1 SGHAT and CDR2 FQNNGV. This chain's CDR3 is CASSRHRDQETQYF. CDR3 nucleotides: TGTGCCAGCAGCCGCCACAGGGATCAAGAGACCCAGTACTTC.